This note documents a single TCR beta chain sequence. In the original processing: Reference gene primer amplification gave estimated nucleated cell counts. Here immunoSEQ multiplex PCR was the method, and the copy in TCRdb shows in-frame clones only, minus some. V and J calls and clone size follow that table, whereas D and trimming were derived from the DNA. Here the sample spans around 170,000 clones, 80% to 90% being singletons. These data come from a study of blood T cell repertoires in COVID-19. In germline, CDR1 is KGHSH, CDR2 LQKENI. The CDR3 sequence is 15 residues long. After removal of 4 bases from V and 8 bases from J, the junction contained 13 bases not matched to a gene.

The gene calls are TRBV18 and TRBJ1-1; 7 bases line up with TRBD1. This sequence originates from a man aged 18 to 30 who had recovered from COVID-19. The source material was peripheral blood. Here the CDR3 reads CASSRQVDGTDEAFF. As DNA, the CDR3 is TGTGCCAGCTCACGGCAAGTAGATGGGACAGACGAAGCTTTCTTT.